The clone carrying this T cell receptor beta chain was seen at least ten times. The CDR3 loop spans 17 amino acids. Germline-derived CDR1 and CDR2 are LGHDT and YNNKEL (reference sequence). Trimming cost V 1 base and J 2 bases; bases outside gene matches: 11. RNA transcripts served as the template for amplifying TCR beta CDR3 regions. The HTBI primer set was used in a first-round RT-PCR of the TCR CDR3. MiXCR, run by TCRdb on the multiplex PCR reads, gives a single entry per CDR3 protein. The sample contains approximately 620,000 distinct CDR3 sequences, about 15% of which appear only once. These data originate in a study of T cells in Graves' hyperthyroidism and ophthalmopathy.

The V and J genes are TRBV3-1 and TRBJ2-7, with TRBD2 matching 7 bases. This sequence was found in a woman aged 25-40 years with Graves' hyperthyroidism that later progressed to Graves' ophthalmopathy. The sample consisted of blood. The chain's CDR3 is CASSQGGGSSGTYEQYF. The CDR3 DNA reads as TGTGCCAGCAGCCAAGGCGGTGGTTCTAGCGGTACCTACGAGCAGTACTTC.